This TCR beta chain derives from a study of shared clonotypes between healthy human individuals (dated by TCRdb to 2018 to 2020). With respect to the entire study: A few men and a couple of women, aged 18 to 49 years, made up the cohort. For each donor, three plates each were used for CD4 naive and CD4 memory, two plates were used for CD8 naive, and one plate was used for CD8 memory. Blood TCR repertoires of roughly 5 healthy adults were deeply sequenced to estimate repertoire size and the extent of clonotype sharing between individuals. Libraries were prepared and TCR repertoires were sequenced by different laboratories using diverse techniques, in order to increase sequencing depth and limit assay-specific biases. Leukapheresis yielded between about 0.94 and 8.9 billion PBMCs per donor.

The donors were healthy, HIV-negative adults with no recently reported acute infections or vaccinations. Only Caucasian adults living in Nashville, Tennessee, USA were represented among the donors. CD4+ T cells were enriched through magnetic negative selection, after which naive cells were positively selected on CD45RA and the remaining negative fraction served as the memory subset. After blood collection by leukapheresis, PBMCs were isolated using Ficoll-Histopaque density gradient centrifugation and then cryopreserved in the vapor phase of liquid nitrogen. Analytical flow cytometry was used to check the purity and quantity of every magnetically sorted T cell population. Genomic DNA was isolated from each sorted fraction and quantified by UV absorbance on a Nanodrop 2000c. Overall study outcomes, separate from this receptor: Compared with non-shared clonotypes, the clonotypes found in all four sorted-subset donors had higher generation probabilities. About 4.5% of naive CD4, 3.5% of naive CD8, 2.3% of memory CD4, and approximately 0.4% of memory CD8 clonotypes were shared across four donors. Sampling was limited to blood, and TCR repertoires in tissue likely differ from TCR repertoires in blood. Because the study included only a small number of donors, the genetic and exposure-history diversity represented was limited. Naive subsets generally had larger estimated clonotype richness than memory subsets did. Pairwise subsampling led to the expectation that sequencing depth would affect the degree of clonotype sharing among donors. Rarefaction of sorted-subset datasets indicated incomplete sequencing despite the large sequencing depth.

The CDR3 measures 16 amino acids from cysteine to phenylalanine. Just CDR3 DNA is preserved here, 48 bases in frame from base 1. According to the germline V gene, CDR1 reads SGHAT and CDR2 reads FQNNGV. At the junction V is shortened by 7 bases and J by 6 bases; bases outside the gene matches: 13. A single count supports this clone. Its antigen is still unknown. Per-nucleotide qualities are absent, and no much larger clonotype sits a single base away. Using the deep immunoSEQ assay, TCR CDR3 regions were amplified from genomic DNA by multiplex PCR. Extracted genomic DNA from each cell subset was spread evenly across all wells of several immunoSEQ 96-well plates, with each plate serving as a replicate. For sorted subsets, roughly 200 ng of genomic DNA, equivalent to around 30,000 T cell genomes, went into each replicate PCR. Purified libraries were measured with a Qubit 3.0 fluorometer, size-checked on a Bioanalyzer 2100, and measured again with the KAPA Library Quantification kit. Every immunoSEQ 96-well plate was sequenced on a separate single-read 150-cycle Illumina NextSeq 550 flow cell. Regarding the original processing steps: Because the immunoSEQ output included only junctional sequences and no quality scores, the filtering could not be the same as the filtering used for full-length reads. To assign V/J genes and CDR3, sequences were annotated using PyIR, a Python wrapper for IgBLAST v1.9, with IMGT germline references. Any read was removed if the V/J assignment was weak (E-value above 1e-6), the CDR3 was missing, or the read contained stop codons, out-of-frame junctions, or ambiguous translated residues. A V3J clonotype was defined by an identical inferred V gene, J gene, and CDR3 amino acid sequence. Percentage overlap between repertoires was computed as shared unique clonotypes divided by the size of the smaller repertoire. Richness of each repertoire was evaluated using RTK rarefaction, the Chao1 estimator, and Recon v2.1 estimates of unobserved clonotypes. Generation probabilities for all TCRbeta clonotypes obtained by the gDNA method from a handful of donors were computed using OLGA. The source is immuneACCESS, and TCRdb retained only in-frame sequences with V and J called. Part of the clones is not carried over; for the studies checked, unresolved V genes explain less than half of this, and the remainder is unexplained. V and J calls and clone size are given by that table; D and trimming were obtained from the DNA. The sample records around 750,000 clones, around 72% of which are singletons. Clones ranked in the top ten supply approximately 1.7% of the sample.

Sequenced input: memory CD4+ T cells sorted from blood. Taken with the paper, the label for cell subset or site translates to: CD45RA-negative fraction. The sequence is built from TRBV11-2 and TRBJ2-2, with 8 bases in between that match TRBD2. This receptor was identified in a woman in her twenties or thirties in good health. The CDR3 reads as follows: CASTFSGTRGAGELFF. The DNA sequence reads TGTGCCAGCACCTTTTCGGGGACTAGAGGAGCCGGGGAGCTGTTTTTT.